The source of this TCR beta chain is a study of blood T cell repertoires in COVID-19. Study details: Samples representing acute and convalescent COVID-19 were sourced from the United States, Italy and Spain.

CDR1 is PRHDT and CDR2 is FYEKMQ in the germline V gene (reference sequence). CDR3 length: 18 residues. Germline trimming cut 0 bases from V and 4 bases from J; bases unmatched to any gene: 12. The protocol was immunoSEQ multiplex PCR, while the TCRdb copy is restricted to in-frame clones and leaves out a portion. The repertoire consists of about 88,000 clones, with about 88% occurring once and the leading ten covering roughly 2.8%. This TCR was sampled from a woman older than 75 with acute or convalescent COVID-19. The source material was peripheral blood. The chain couples TRBV13 to TRBJ2-5, with 9 bases matching TRBD2. Here the CDR3 DNA reads TGTGCCAGCAGCTTAGGCCCTAGCGGGGCCGTTCGACGAGAGACCCAGTACTTC. Its translation is CASSLGPSGAVRRETQYF.